What follows is one T cell receptor (beta chain) and its context. The PCR had 60 Vbeta and 13 Jbeta primers. TCRdb's copy holds only in-frame clones and misses some; the assay was immunoSEQ multiplex PCR. Among over 120,000 clones listed, 75% to 85% were seen once. This entry belongs to a study of cytomegalovirus exposure and HLA in healthy donors. Trimming pared 5 bases from V and 5 bases from J, leaving 27 bases between. The CDR3 loop spans 18 amino acids. Germline CDR1 is SGHTA and CDR2 is FQGNSA. The receptor was derived from a woman in her late teens or twenties in good health and CMV-seropositive. The rearrangement joins TRBV7-2 to TRBJ1-2, with unresolved D. Sample: PBMCs. CDR3 protein: CASSPREKGTEKTYGYTF. The CDR3 DNA is TGTGCCAGCAGCCCCCGCGAAAAAGGTACAGAGAAAACTTATGGCTACACCTTC.